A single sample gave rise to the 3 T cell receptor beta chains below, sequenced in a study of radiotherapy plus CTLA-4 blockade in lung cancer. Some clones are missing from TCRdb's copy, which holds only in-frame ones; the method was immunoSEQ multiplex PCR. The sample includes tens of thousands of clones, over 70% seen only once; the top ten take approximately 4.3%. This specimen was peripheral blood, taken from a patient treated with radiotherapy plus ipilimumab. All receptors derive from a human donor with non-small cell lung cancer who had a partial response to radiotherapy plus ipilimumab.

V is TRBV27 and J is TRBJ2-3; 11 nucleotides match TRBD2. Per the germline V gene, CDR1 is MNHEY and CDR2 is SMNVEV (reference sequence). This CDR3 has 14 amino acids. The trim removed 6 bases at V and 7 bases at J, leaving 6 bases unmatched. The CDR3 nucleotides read TGTGCCAGCAGCCCGGGGACTAGCGGAAATACGCAGTATTTT. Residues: CASSPGTSGNTQYF.

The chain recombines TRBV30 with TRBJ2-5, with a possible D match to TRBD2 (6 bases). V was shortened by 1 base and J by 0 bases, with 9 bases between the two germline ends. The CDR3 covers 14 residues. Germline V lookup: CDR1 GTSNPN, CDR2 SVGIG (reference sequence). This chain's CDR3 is CAWSGGAYQETQYF. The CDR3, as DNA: TGTGCCTGGAGTGGCGGGGCGTACCAAGAGACCCAGTACTTC.

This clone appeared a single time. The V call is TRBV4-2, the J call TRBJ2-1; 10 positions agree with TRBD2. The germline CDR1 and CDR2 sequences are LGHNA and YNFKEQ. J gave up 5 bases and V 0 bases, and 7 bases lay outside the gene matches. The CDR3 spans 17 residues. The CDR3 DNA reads TGTGCCAGCAGCCAAGATGAGTTTAGCGGGGGGAACAATGAGCAGTTCTTC. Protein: CASSQDEFSGGNNEQFF.